The entry below gives a single T cell receptor (beta chain) sequence along with its context. This entry belongs to a study of blood T cell repertoires in COVID-19. Study-level information: Whether acute or convalescent, the COVID-19 samples came from the United States, Italy and Spain. T cells, B-cell-depleted T cells, or PBMCs provided the cDNA or gDNA that served as material.

CDR3 length: 14 residues. Trimming removed 10 bases from V and 0 bases from J, with 15 bases in between. In germline, CDR1 is MNHEY, CDR2 SVGAGI. Original handling: Estimation of nucleated cell counts was performed using reference gene primer amplification. Method: immunoSEQ multiplex PCR; TCRdb's copy keeps in-frame clones and lacks some. From that table come the V and J calls and clone size; the DNA was used to work out D and trimming. Here the sample spans 70,000 to 90,000 clones, 65% to 90% being singletons. This receptor was taken from a man in his 60s with acute or convalescent COVID-19. Sequenced input: peripheral blood. The chain links TRBV6-5 to TRBJ1-1; D is unresolved. Here the CDR3 reads CATRGGGLNTEAFF. CDR3 in DNA: TGTGCCACCAGAGGTGGAGGGTTGAACACTGAAGCTTTCTTT.